The clone carrying this T cell receptor (beta chain) has a handful of counts. What it binds is unknown. After isolation, RNA underwent reverse transcription to generate cDNA as the sequencing template. Using immunoSEQ multiplex PCR, the repertoire was profiled, and TCRdb retains in-frame clones only, with some absent. The data show some 220,000 clones, less than 75% seen once. Treatment: oral pan-JAK inhibitor, 5-10 mg twice daily. These data originate in a study of CD8+ T cells in alopecia areata. General study points: Alphabeta T cells residing in normal skin are also sequenced in scalp samples. On tofacitinib, scalp clonality and expanded CD8+ clones among top 100 fell significantly.

Deletions cut 7 bases from V and 4 bases from J, with 13 bases between. CDR3 length equals 13 residues. The germline gives CDR1 LNHDA, CDR2 SQIVND (reference sequence). Here the sequenced sample was CD4+ T cells sorted from blood, taken at week 4, from a patient treated with tofacitinib. The source is a human donor with alopecia areata. The chain carries TRBV19 and TRBJ1-1; D is ambiguous. The CDR3 nucleotides read TGTGCCAGTAATATTCGACGGGGCACTGAAGCTTTCTTT. Its protein is CASNIRRGTEAFF.